Below, 21 T cell receptor beta chains from the same sample are listed, as sequenced in a study of blood T cell repertoires in COVID-19. The table came from immunoSEQ multiplex PCR; TCRdb's copy has only in-frame clones and leaves some out. The sample has some 250,000 clones; roughly nine tenths are singletons. The material sequenced was PBMCs or T cells enriched from blood (not recorded which). These receptors came from a human donor in a cohort exposed to, infected with or recovered from COVID-19 (not recorded which). The donor label of this sample is uncertain.

The chain combines TRBV19 with TRBJ1-5, with D hard to call. The V gene's germline CDR1 is LNHDA and CDR2 SQIVND (reference sequence). The CDR3 totals 13 residues. V gave up 9 bases and J gave up 4 bases, with 13 bases separating them. The CDR3 nucleotides are TGTGCCAGCGGGGATAGACTTAATCAGCCCCAGCATTTT. It encodes CASGDRLNQPQHF. Full variable domain (rest looked up from reference TRBV19 and TRBJ1-5): DGGITQSPKYLFRKEGQNVTLSCEQNLNHDAMYWYRQDPGQGLRLIYYSQIVNDFQKGDIAEGYSVSREKKESFPLTVTSAQKNPTAFYLCASGDRLNQPQHFGDGTRLSIL.

The chain links TRBV2 to TRBJ1-2; D unclear. CDR3 size: 14 residues. Germline CDR1 SNHLY, CDR2 FYNNEI. Trimming pared 8 bases from V and 2 bases from J, leaving 15 bases between. The DNA for the CDR3 is TGTGCCAGCGTCGGCGGCCCGGGGAACTATGGCTACACCTTC. Translating it yields CASVGGPGNYGYTF. Based on the CDR3 plus reference TRBV2 and TRBJ1-2, the full variable domain is EPEVTQTPSHQVTQMGQEVILRCVPISNHLYFYWYRQILGQKVEFLVSFYNNEISEKSEIFDDQFSVERPDGSNFTLKIRSTKLEDSAMYFCASVGGPGNYGYTFGSGTRLTVV.

The J gene is TRBJ2-1, the V gene TRBV4-1, with 10 bases matching TRBD2. The CDR3 runs 16 residues. CDR1 is MGHRA and CDR2 is YSYEKL in the germline V gene. V lost 5 bases to trimming and J lost 5 bases; unmatched junction nucleotides: 9. The CDR3 sequence: CASSSYSGGSNNEQFF. The CDR3 DNA sequence: TGCGCCAGCAGCTCCTATAGCGGGGGGTCCAACAATGAGCAGTTCTTC.

The rearrangement links TRBV30 to TRBJ2-2, with a weak D call TRBD2 (5 bases). There are 11 residues in the CDR3. V was clipped by 6 bases and J by 7 bases, with 9 bases between them. Germline CDR1 reads GTSNPN; CDR2 reads SVGIG (reference sequence). CDR3 nucleotide sequence: TGTGCCTGCGAGGGAAGCGGGGAGCTGTTTTTT. Amino acids: CACEGSGELFF.

This clone was counted between two and nine times. The chain joins TRBV12-5 to TRBJ2-1, with a tentative D call TRBD2 (6 bases). This CDR3 has 13 amino acids. Trimming took 3 bases from V and 7 from J, leaving 10 bases between them. Per the germline V gene, CDR1 is LGHNT and CDR2 is FRNRAP. The CDR3 protein is CASGLGTPNEQFF. In nucleotides, the CDR3 is TGTGCTAGTGGTTTAGGGACTCCAAATGAGCAGTTCTTC.

The rearrangement joins TRBV9 to TRBJ2-3, with 7 bases matching TRBD2. The J segment lost 2 bases and the V segment lost 4 bases, leaving 4 bases of the junction unmatched. The CDR3 covers 14 residues. Germline lookup yields CDR1 SGDLS and CDR2 YYNGEE. CDR3 loop: CASSPAGFTDTQYF. The CDR3 DNA reads as TGTGCCAGCAGCCCAGCGGGGTTCACAGATACGCAGTATTTT.

The chain has TRBV4-3 and TRBJ2-7; 8 bases agree with TRBD1. Germline V gives CDR1 LGHNA, CDR2 YSLEER. The J segment lost 4 bases and the V segment lost 5 bases, leaving 10 bases of the junction unmatched. The length of the CDR3 is 15 residues. CDR3 protein: CASSSGTGGLYEQYF. The CDR3, as DNA: TGCGCCAGCAGCTCCGGGACAGGAGGTCTTTACGAGCAGTACTTC.

This clone has a single count. The V call is TRBV5-1, the J call TRBJ2-7, with TRBD1 identical over 7 bases. J was trimmed by 3 bases and V by 0 bases; bases with no gene match: 3. The CDR3 has 14 amino acids. CDR1 SGHRS and CDR2 YFSETQ come from the germline V gene. DNA for the CDR3: TGCGCCAGCAGCTTGGCCGGACAGGTCTACGAGCAGTACTTC. Protein sequence: CASSLAGQVYEQYF.

The chain couples TRBV12-5 to TRBJ1-1, with 8 positions matching TRBD1. There are 14 residues in the CDR3. Germline-derived CDR1 and CDR2 are LGHNT and FRNRAP. V trimming: 1 base; J trimming: 4 bases; junction bases outside the gene matches: 2. The CDR3 spells CASGLGQGSTEAFF. CDR3 DNA sequence: TGTGCTAGTGGTTTGGGACAGGGGAGCACTGAAGCTTTCTTT.

The chain employs TRBV9 and TRBJ2-3; D is uncertain. The CDR3 has 15 residues. Germline CDR1 is SGDLS and CDR2 is YYNGEE. The V and J ends lost 0 bases and 0 bases respectively, with 8 bases between them. CDR3 sequence reads: CASSVALSSTDTQYF. The CDR3 DNA reads as TGTGCCAGCAGCGTAGCCCTTTCTAGCACAGATACGCAGTATTTT.

This rearrangement joins TRBV2 to TRBJ2-3; D is perhaps TRBD2 (7 bases). CDR1 is SNHLY, CDR2 FYNNEI, per germline. Trimming removed 1 base from V and 4 bases from J, with 18 bases in between. There are 17 residues in the CDR3. CDR3 DNA: TGTGCCAGCAGTGAAGTATCATTGCGGGGGCGGGCAGATACGCAGTATTTT. Translated, it gives CASSEVSLRGRADTQYF.

V usage is TRBV5-8 and J usage is TRBJ2-5; D not certain. The CDR3 is 14 amino acids. V gave up 3 bases and J gave up 1 base, with 10 bases separating them. From germline, CDR1 is SGHTS and CDR2 YDEGEE. CDR3 nucleotide sequence: TGTGCCAGCAGCTGGCGAGGCAGCCAAGAGACCCAGTACTTC. As protein: CASSWRGSQETQYF.

V gene TRBV6-5 combines with J gene TRBJ1-1; 8 nucleotides match TRBD1. The germline gives CDR1 MNHEY, CDR2 SVGAGI. V trimming: 9 bases; J trimming: 0 bases; junction bases outside the gene matches: 6. The CDR3 is 14 residues long. The CDR3 protein is CASNRGIMNTEAFF. CDR3 DNA: TGTGCCAGTAACAGGGGGATTATGAACACTGAAGCTTTCTTT.

This rearrangement joins TRBV10-3 to TRBJ2-1, with 10 bases lining up with TRBD1. CDR3 length: 14 residues. Looked up from germline, CDR1 is ENHRY and CDR2 is SYGVKD. Trimming removed 7 bases from V and 4 bases from J; junction bases left unmatched: 4. CDR3 protein: CAITRQGAYNEQFF. CDR3 coding DNA: TGTGCCATCACCCGACAGGGGGCGTACAATGAGCAGTTCTTC.

The chain employs TRBV11-2 and TRBJ1-4, with a tentative D call TRBD1 (6 bases). The ends were cut back, 4 bases at V and 5 bases at J, with 14 bases in the middle. The V gene's germline CDR1 is SGHAT and CDR2 FQNNGV. This CDR3 has 15 amino acids. The DNA for the CDR3 is TGTGCCAGCAGCTCGATGGGAGGGGGGAATGAAAAACTGTTTTTT. This translates into CASSSMGGGNEKLFF. Full variable domain (missing parts from reference TRBV11-2 and TRBJ1-4): EAGVAQSPRYKIIEKRQSVAFWCNPISGHATLYWYQQILGQGPKLLIQFQNNGVVDDSQLPKDRFSAERLKGVDSTLKIQPAKLEDSAVYLCASSSMGGGNEKLFFGSGTQLSVL.

The V gene is TRBV6-5, the J gene TRBJ2-3, with 7 nucleotides matching TRBD2. Trimming at V came to 7 bases and at J to 2 bases, leaving 9 bases not matched to a gene. The CDR3 runs to 15 residues. CDR1 MNHEY and CDR2 SVGAGI come from the germline V gene. The CDR3 loop is CASTKSGASTDTQYF. For the CDR3, the DNA is TGTGCCAGCACGAAGAGCGGGGCCTCCACAGATACGCAGTATTTT.

Only one count was recorded for this clone. The genes are TRBV14 and TRBJ1-1; 7 bases are a match to TRBD1. J gave up 6 bases and V 5 bases, and 6 bases lay outside the gene matches. Germline values: CDR1 SGHDN, CDR2 FVKESK. CDR3 length equals 13 residues. CDR3 nucleotide sequence: TGTGCCAGCAGCTACAGGGGCGCACCTGAAGCTTTCTTT. Its protein product is CASSYRGAPEAFF.

The gene calls are TRBV6-5 and TRBJ1-2; the match to TRBD1 covers 7 bases. Germline CDR1 MNHEY, CDR2 SVGAGI. Losses at the gene ends were 6 bases for V and 8 bases for J; bases not matched to a gene: 12. There are 14 residues in the CDR3. Here the CDR3 reads CASRLLRGGDGYTF. The CDR3 bases are TGTGCCAGCAGGCTCCTAAGAGGGGGCGACGGCTACACCTTC.

This clone was observed once. The chain has TRBV5-6 and TRBJ1-1; possibly TRBD1 for D (6 bases). The V end was cut by 2 bases, the J end by 4 bases, with 15 bases between. This CDR3 has 15 amino acids. CDR1 SGHDT and CDR2 YYEEEE come from the germline V gene. The CDR3 here is CASSFGQGGGTEAFF. The CDR3 region has the DNA TGTGCCAGCAGCTTTGGCCAGGGAGGGGGCACTGAAGCTTTCTTT.

This clone is a singleton in its sample. The chain carries TRBV7-9 and TRBJ1-1, with D possibly matching TRBD1 (5 bases). Germline V gives CDR1 SEHNR, CDR2 FQNEAQ (reference sequence). The CDR3 is 15 residues long. Trimming pared 5 bases from V and 0 bases from J, leaving 13 bases between. The CDR3 here is CASSPRQRMNTEAFF. The CDR3 nucleotides are TGTGCCAGCAGCCCTAGACAGCGAATGAACACTGAAGCTTTCTTT.

V gene TRBV2 combines with J gene TRBJ1-2, with unresolved D. The CDR3 spans 14 residues. The germline gives CDR1 SNHLY, CDR2 FYNNEI. Between the trimmed V and J ends, which lost 6 bases and 3 bases, there was a span of 14 bases. CDR3 residues: CASRDRLGDYGYTF. The CDR3, as DNA: TGTGCCAGCAGGGATCGGCTAGGTGACTATGGCTACACCTTC. The full variable domain, rest sourced from reference TRBV2 and TRBJ1-2, is EPEVTQTPSHQVTQMGQEVILRCVPISNHLYFYWYRQILGQKVEFLVSFYNNEISEKSEIFDDQFSVERPDGSNFTLKIRSTKLEDSAMYFCASRDRLGDYGYTFGSGTRLTVV.